Shown below are 24 T cell receptor beta chains from a single sample sequenced in a study of shared clonotypes between healthy human individuals. The method was immunoSEQ multiplex PCR; TCRdb's version includes in-frame clones alone and lacks a portion of them. Of fewer than 1.6 million clones listed, approximately 98.5% are singletons. The sample consisted of naive CD4+ T cells sorted from blood. The subset was: CD45RA+ positively selected. The receptors derive from a man aged 30 to 39 in good health.

The chain couples TRBV19 to TRBJ2-7, with D unclear. The germline V and J ends were trimmed by 3 bases and 3 bases, with 9 bases remaining between them. The CDR3 is 13 residues long. CDR1 LNHDA and CDR2 SQIVND come from the germline V gene (reference sequence). This CDR3 is CASSIAGYYEQYF. CDR3 nucleotide sequence: TGTGCCAGTAGTATCGCAGGATACTACGAGCAGTACTTC.

This sequence joins TRBV28 and TRBJ1-2; 7 bases fit TRBD1. The germline CDR1 and CDR2 sequences are MDHEN and SYDVKM. Trimming at V came to 5 bases and at J to 2 bases, leaving 8 bases not matched to a gene. CDR3 length: 15 residues. The CDR3 protein is CASSEPGQANYGYTF. The DNA for the CDR3 is TGTGCCAGCAGTGAACCCGGACAGGCAAACTATGGCTACACCTTC.

This clone has a single count. The chain carries TRBV6-6 and TRBJ1-1; maybe TRBD1 (5 bases). Per germline, CDR1 MNHNY and CDR2 SVGAGI (reference sequence). This CDR3 has 15 residues. Deletions cut 6 bases from V and 4 bases from J, with 18 bases between. CDR3 protein: CASSQGGEPITEAFF. CDR3 sequence (DNA): TGTGCCAGCAGCCAAGGAGGGGAACCGATCACTGAAGCTTTCTTT.

The chain is built from TRBV2 and TRBJ2-7; perhaps TRBD1 as D (5 bases). Trimming shortened V by 7 bases and J by 0 bases, and 13 bases separated the two germline ends. The germline V gene encodes CDR1 SNHLY and CDR2 FYNNEI. The CDR3 loop spans 14 amino acids. CDR3 nucleotides: TGTGCCAGCACAGAGCTAGGGGCCTCCTACGAGCAGTACTTC. Protein sequence: CASTELGASYEQYF.

The V and J genes are TRBV14 and TRBJ2-1, with TRBD2 identical over 10 bases. The trim removed 1 base at V and 5 bases at J, leaving 8 bases unmatched. Germline values: CDR1 SGHDN, CDR2 FVKESK. CDR3 length: 17 amino acids. CDR3: CASSQGGLADRNNEQFF. CDR3 coding DNA: TGTGCCAGCAGCCAAGGTGGACTAGCGGACCGTAACAATGAGCAGTTCTTC.

This chain joins TRBV29-1 and TRBJ2-3; D is unclear. V shed 2 bases and J shed 4 bases, with 7 bases lying between them. CDR3 size: 12 residues. CDR1 is SQVTM and CDR2 is ANQGSEA in the germline V gene. CDR3 sequence (DNA): TGCAGCGTTGAATCCCAGTCAGATACGCAGTATTTT. Its translation: CSVESQSDTQYF.

The rearrangement uses TRBV5-1 and TRBJ2-1, with D perhaps TRBD1 (6 bases). Trimming cost V 4 bases and J 3 bases, with 17 bases left between them. The CDR3 sequence is 16 residues long. Germline V gene data show CDR1 as SGHRS and CDR2 as YFSETQ. In nucleotides, the CDR3 is TGCGCCAGCAGCCAAGGGGGTGGACTCTTCTACAATGAGCAGTTCTTC. Protein sequence: CASSQGGGLFYNEQFF. Looking up the rest from reference TRBV5-1 and TRBJ2-1 gives the full variable domain: KAGVTQTPRYLIKTRGQQVTLSCSPISGHRSVSWYQQTPGQGLQFLFEYFSETQRNKGNFPGRFSGRQFSNSRSEMNVSTLELGDSALYLCASSQGGGLFYNEQFFGPGTRLTVL.

The rearrangement joins TRBV7-8 to TRBJ2-3; tentatively, D is TRBD2 (5 bases). Germline V gene data show CDR1 as SGHVS and CDR2 as FQNEAQ. V was clipped by 5 bases and J by 3 bases, with 18 bases between them. CDR3 size: 16 residues. CDR3 bases: TGTGCCAGCAGCCAAAGTTGGCTAGCAAGGACAGATACGCAGTATTTT. It specifies CASSQSWLARTDTQYF.

A single count supports this clone. The V and J genes are TRBV28 and TRBJ2-2; D uncertain. This CDR3 contains 14 residues. V lost 7 bases and J 1 base, leaving 10 bases between the germline ends. Germline loops: CDR1 MDHEN, CDR2 SYDVKM. The CDR3 coding sequence is TGTGCCAGCAAGGGTTTACAGAACACCGGGGAGCTGTTTTTT. Its protein product is CASKGLQNTGELFF. The full variable domain, its missing parts supplied by reference TRBV28 and TRBJ2-2, is DVKVTQSSRYLVKRTGEKVFLECVQDMDHENMFWYRQDPGLGLRLIYFSYDVKMKEKGDIPEGYSVSREKKERFSLILESASTNQTSMYLCASKGLQNTGELFFGEGSRLTVL.

The chain employs TRBV5-1 and TRBJ2-5, with 10 bases matching TRBD2. With V trimmed by 2 bases and J by 4 bases, 5 bases remained unmatched. CDR3 length: 15 residues. Germline V CDR1 and CDR2: SGHRS, YFSETQ. The CDR3: CASSFLAGVGETQYF. The CDR3 coding sequence is TGCGCCAGCAGCTTCCTAGCGGGAGTGGGAGAGACCCAGTACTTC.

Here the CDR3 reads CAISAGTMDEQFF. CDR3 sequence (DNA): TGTGCCATCAGTGCGGGCACAATGGATGAGCAGTTCTTC. V gene TRBV10-3 combines with J gene TRBJ2-1; D is ambiguous. The CDR3 is 13 residues long. Per germline, CDR1 ENHRY and CDR2 SYGVKD. Trimming removed 4 bases at V and 8 bases at J, with 12 bases between.

On this clone itself: Compared with germline, one end of the junction differs, possibly owing to a read error. This chain uses TRBV28 with TRBJ2-1; D gene ambiguous. Germline-derived CDR1 and CDR2 are MDHEN and SYDVKM. This CDR3 is 16 amino acids long. CDR3 coding DNA: TGTGCTAGCAGTTTAGTCTCGTCGTTGTCCTCCAATGAGCAGTTCTTC. Protein: CASSLVSSLSSNEQFF.

This rearrangement joins TRBV7-9 to TRBJ2-3, with D possibly being TRBD2 (6 bases). Trimming took 4 bases from V and 0 from J, leaving 11 bases between them. CDR1 is SEHNR and CDR2 is FQNEAQ in the germline V gene (reference sequence). The CDR3 runs 15 residues. The CDR3 sequence: CASSYRGGSTDTQYF. CDR3 bases: TGTGCCAGCAGCTACCGAGGAGGGAGCACAGATACGCAGTATTTT.

The chain joins TRBV10-2 to TRBJ2-1; 9 bases are shared with TRBD2. This CDR3 spans 13 amino acids. Unmatched junction bases numbered 7, after V lost 8 bases and J lost 8 bases. Germline CDR1 WSHSY, CDR2 SAAADI. The CDR3 loop reads CASWLREGDEQFF. In DNA form, the CDR3 reads TGCGCCAGCTGGTTGCGGGAGGGTGATGAGCAGTTCTTC.

The CDR3 loop reads CSASAGNYEQYF. CDR3 DNA: TGCAGCGCCTCAGCGGGAAACTACGAGCAGTACTTC. This chain links TRBV29-1 with TRBJ2-7, with TRBD2 matching over 7 bases. Germline-derived CDR1 and CDR2 are SQVTM and ANQGSEA. The CDR3 sequence is 12 residues long. The V gene end was trimmed by 7 bases and the J gene end by 3 bases; junction bases not matched to a gene: 6.

The chain uses TRBV25-1 and TRBJ2-3, with unresolved D. Germline V CDR1 and CDR2: MGHDK, SYGVNS. The CDR3 covers 14 residues. Trimming shortened V by 8 bases and J by 1 base, and 13 bases separated the two germline ends. For the CDR3, the DNA is TGTGCCAGCGGTCCGGAATTCGGCACAGATACGCAGTATTTT. This sequence encodes CASGPEFGTDTQYF.

Of note for this clone: Other nucleotide sequences in the sample specify the same CDR3. The chain uses TRBV28 and TRBJ1-2; D is perhaps TRBD1 (5 bases). The V gene's germline CDR1 is MDHEN and CDR2 SYDVKM. Trimming removed 1 base at V and 7 bases at J, with 7 bases between. The length of the CDR3 is 12 residues. The CDR3 protein is CASSLLGRGYTF. In DNA, the CDR3 is TGTGCCAGCAGTTTATTGGGACGTGGCTACACCTTC.

The chain joins TRBV5-1 to TRBJ2-3; 7 nucleotides match TRBD2. V lost 5 bases and J lost 2; bases outside the gene matches: 5. The CDR3 is made up of 14 amino acids. Looked up from germline, CDR1 is SGHRS and CDR2 is YFSETQ. The CDR3 DNA follows: TGCGCCAGCAGACCTAGCGGACCCACAGATACGCAGTATTTT. Protein: CASRPSGPTDTQYF.

Remarks on this clone: Other DNA sequences from this sample encode an identical CDR3 as well. The chain employs TRBV28 and TRBJ2-7; TRBD1 is a possible D gene (6 bases). V lost 3 bases and J lost 4, with 10 bases in between. Germline V CDR1 and CDR2: MDHEN, SYDVKM. This CDR3 spans 13 amino acids. CDR3 coding DNA: TGTGCCAGCAGTTTCGACAGGCTGTACGAGCAGTACTTC. It encodes CASSFDRLYEQYF.

This clone occurred once. The gene calls are TRBV7-3 and TRBJ2-3; 7 bases map to TRBD2. J gave up 3 bases and V 2 bases, and 2 bases lay outside the gene matches. Looked up from germline, CDR1 is SGHTA and CDR2 is FQGTGA. The CDR3 extends over 14 amino acids. The CDR3 DNA sequence: TGTGCCAGCAGCTTAGACGGGAGGACAGATACGCAGTATTTT. Translated: CASSLDGRTDTQYF.

The chain is built from TRBV7-2 and TRBJ2-5; D remains ambiguous. This CDR3 is built from 13 residues. The V end was cut by 2 bases, the J end by 2 bases, with 6 bases between. Per germline, CDR1 SGHTA and CDR2 FQGNSA. CDR3 loop: CASSLLGQETQYF. Here the CDR3 DNA reads TGTGCCAGCAGCTTACTTGGGCAAGAGACCCAGTACTTC.

The V call is TRBV6-1, the J call TRBJ2-5, with TRBD2 identical over 9 bases. J gave up 0 bases and V 2 bases, and 4 bases lay outside the gene matches. The CDR3 consists of 16 residues. Germline V gene sequence: CDR1 MNHNS, CDR2 SASEGT. The DNA of the CDR3 is TGTGCCAGCAGTGAAAGACTAGCGGTCTACCAAGAGACCCAGTACTTC. Translated, it gives CASSERLAVYQETQYF.

This clone has just one count. The rearrangement links TRBV21-1 to TRBJ2-5; the table assigns TRBD2, which was not confirmed against the DNA. TRBV21-1 is recorded as a pseudogene. The CDR3 covers 17 residues. CDR3: CASSKGLAGGPGETQYF. The CDR3 bases are TGTGCCAGCAGCAAGGGACTAGCGGGAGGGCCAGGAGAGACCCAGTACTTC.

The chain employs TRBV7-9 and TRBJ2-2, with D possibly matching TRBD2 (6 bases). Looked up from germline, CDR1 is SEHNR and CDR2 is FQNEAQ (reference sequence). Trimming pared 5 bases from V and 4 bases from J, leaving 11 bases between. The CDR3 is 14 amino acids. The chain's CDR3 is CASSPGLITGELFF. CDR3 bases: TGTGCCAGCAGCCCGGGACTTATCACCGGGGAGCTGTTTTTT.